These T cell receptor beta chains were read from a single sample in a study of blood T cell repertoires in COVID-19. Repertoires were generated with immunoSEQ multiplex PCR, while TCRdb's copy carries only in-frame clones and drops some. The sample holds approximately 670,000 clones, about 87% seen once. Sequenced material: peripheral blood. Source of these receptors: a woman between 18 and 30 years old with acute or convalescent COVID-19. Both conserved end residues are trimmed from each CDR3. Expanded clones are given a class, and other clones once, few, many or no size at all.

j_call clone_size v_call cdr3_aa
TRBJ1-1 NA TRBV7-9 ASSLARGGTTEAF
TRBJ2-7 NA TRBV4-3 ASSQDRGGGAVLY
TRBJ1-1 NA TRBV28 ASSLLAGSGESTEAF
TRBJ1-1 NA TRBV6-5 ASSYGAGRSEAF
TRBJ2-3 NA TRBV7-6 ASSSPNPQTDTQY
TRBJ2-7 NA TRBV5-6 ASSLRGLEQY
TRBJ2-7 NA TRBV6-5 ASSYRPADEQY
TRBJ1-1 NA TRBV11-2 ASSPEGQGVSRKTEAF
TRBJ1-2 NA TRBV18 ASSLGLRDFYGYT
TRBJ1-1 NA TRBV4-3 ASSLGQVNTEAF
TRBJ2-6 NA TRBV24-1 ATADRRPGANVLT
TRBJ1-3 NA TRBV7-8 ASSAYYDRDGNTIY
TRBJ2-1 NA TRBV9 ASSGAEYNEQF
TRBJ1-2 NA TRBV6-2/TRBV6-3 ASSQGGGYT
TRBJ2-7 NA TRBV4-2 ASSQVGDRGEQY
TRBJ1-1 once TRBV13 ASSISQGNEAF
TRBJ1-3 few TRBV7-6 ASSEQGAFSGNTIY
TRBJ1-5 NA TRBV27 ASSLEQGVQPQH
TRBJ1-1 NA TRBV30 AWSPTGWTEAF
TRBJ2-1 NA TRBV6-1 ASSEWVTGLMRNEQF
TRBJ2-2 NA TRBV5-1 ASSLDMNTGELF
TRBJ2-5 NA TRBV11-2 ASSLVGVLETQY
TRBJ1-1 NA TRBV4-1 ASSQDLGGTEAF
TRBJ1-2 NA TRBV4-1 ASSQVVRLSYGYT
TRBJ2-7 NA TRBV10-2 ASSGGDYHAGYEQY
TRBJ1-4 NA TRBV29-1 SVGRGSEKLF
TRBJ1-5 NA TRBV27 ASKPGQEILNQPQH
TRBJ1-1 NA TRBV5-6 ASSPGTGTEAF
TRBJ1-1 NA TRBV7-2 ASSFNRDRAELNTEAF
TRBJ2-7 NA TRBV19 ASSRARGVWEQY
TRBJ1-1 NA TRBV5-4 ASSLGTGHTEAF
TRBJ2-3 once TRBV25-1 ASSLRTTDTQY
TRBJ1-2 NA TRBV24-1 ATATLGGNGYT
TRBJ1-1 NA TRBV30 AWSGDRANTEAF
TRBJ1-2 NA TRBV6-5 ASSQEVGYGYT
TRBJ2-7 NA TRBV7-2 ASSLVRVSYEQY
TRBJ1-5 NA TRBV2 ASSEQGISNQPQH
TRBJ1-2 NA TRBV18 ASSPRGISGYT
TRBJ2-7 NA TRBV29-1 SVERALRGGTEQY
TRBJ2-5 NA TRBV5-1 ASSLWDADGGTQY
TRBJ1-6 NA TRBV4-2 ATSGDYNSPLH
TRBJ1-3 NA TRBV21-1 ASSPPEGFPGNTIY